Shown below are 18 T cell receptor beta chains from a single sample sequenced in a study of CD8 T cells in Susac syndrome. Random hexamers primed reverse transcription of about 0.5 to 1 ug RNA. TCRdb re-called the immunoSEQ multiplex PCR reads through MiXCR, storing one row per CDR3 protein. The repertoire holds about 130,000 distinct CDR3 sequences, with under 95% as singletons. The sequenced material came from CD8+ T cells from PBMCs. These receptor sequences come from a human donor with multiple sclerosis.

This chain links TRBV5-6 with TRBJ1-1; D not certain. V lost 2 bases, J lost 2 bases, and 10 bases lay in between. This CDR3 has 14 amino acids. Germline V gene data show CDR1 as SGHDT and CDR2 as YYEEEE. The chain's CDR3 is CASSFTTGNTEAFF. The CDR3 nucleotides read TGTGCCAGCAGCTTTACCACGGGTAACACTGAAGCTTTCTTT.

The J gene is TRBJ1-2, the V gene TRBV7-9; TRBD1 agrees at 9 bases. Trimming cost V 3 bases and J 6 bases; bases outside gene matches: 2. Germline V lookup: CDR1 SEHNR, CDR2 FQNEAQ (reference sequence). This CDR3 comprises 13 residues. CDR3 region: CASSFWTGDGYTF. For the CDR3, the DNA is TGTGCCAGCAGCTTCTGGACAGGGGATGGCTACACCTTC.

V and J are TRBV7-2 and TRBJ2-3, with a weak D call TRBD2 (5 bases). V was pared by 1 base and J by 2 bases, with 10 bases between. The CDR3 runs to 15 residues. Germline-derived CDR1 and CDR2 are SGHTA and FQGNSA. The CDR3 spells CASSLGGSVTDTQYF. The CDR3 nucleotides are TGTGCCAGCAGCTTAGGCGGGTCGGTCACAGATACGCAGTATTTT. The full variable domain, its missing parts supplied by reference TRBV7-2 and TRBJ2-3, is GAGVSQSPSNKVTEKGKDVELRCDPISGHTALYWYRQSLGQGLEFLIYFQGNSAPDKSGLPSDRFSAERTGGSVSTLTIQRTQQEDSAVYLCASSLGGSVTDTQYFGPGTRLTVL.

The rearrangement links TRBV15 to TRBJ2-7, with TRBD1 identical over 11 bases. V lost 5 bases, J lost 3 bases, and 6 bases stayed unmatched. The CDR3 is 15 amino acids. Germline V gene data show CDR1 as LNHNV and CDR2 as YYDKDF (reference sequence). The CDR3 DNA sequence: TGTGCCACCAGCGTCCGGGACAGGGGGTTCTACGAGCAGTACTTC. This encodes CATSVRDRGFYEQYF.

The chain uses TRBV3-1 and TRBJ2-2, with TRBD1 as a possible D gene (7 bases). Germline values: CDR1 LGHDT, CDR2 YNNKEL (reference sequence). The V end was cut by 8 bases, the J end by 5 bases, with 15 bases between. The CDR3 covers 14 residues. This CDR3 is CASEAQGGTGELFF. The CDR3 bases are TGTGCCAGCGAAGCGCAGGGGGGTACCGGGGAGCTGTTTTTT.

The CDR3 loop is CASSLAGDTQYF. CDR3 DNA sequence: TGTGCCAGCAGTCTAGCGGGAGATACGCAGTATTTT. The chain links TRBV27 to TRBJ2-3; the match to TRBD2 covers 8 bases. The CDR3 spans 12 residues. V shed 5 bases and J 5 bases; nucleotides not matched to a gene: 0. Germline V gene lookup returns CDR1 MNHEY and CDR2 SMNVEV (reference sequence).

This chain uses TRBV28 with TRBJ2-5; D possibly matches TRBD1 or TRBD2 (6 bases each). The CDR3 length is 14 residues. The V end was cut by 4 bases, the J end by 4 bases, with 13 bases between. CDR1 is MDHEN and CDR2 is SYDVKM in the germline V gene. DNA for the CDR3: TGTGCCAGCAGTTCGGCTAGGGGGGTAGAGACCCAGTACTTC. This sequence encodes CASSSARGVETQYF.

This sequence joins TRBV20-1 and TRBJ2-3; 11 nucleotides agree with TRBD2. CDR1 is DFQATT and CDR2 is SNEGSKA in the germline V gene (reference sequence). The CDR3 runs 17 residues. J was trimmed by 5 bases and V by 0 bases; bases with no gene match: 10. CDR3 in DNA: TGCAGTGCTAGAGATCTTACTAGCGGGAGCACGCTAGATACGCAGTATTTT. Its protein product is CSARDLTSGSTLDTQYF.

The J gene is TRBJ2-7, the V gene TRBV10-3; possible D gene TRBD1, 5 bases. The CDR3 is made up of 15 amino acids. CDR1 is ENHRY and CDR2 is SYGVKD in the germline V gene. The V and J ends lost 0 bases and 4 bases respectively, with 13 bases between them. The CDR3 sequence is CAISESEGRAYEQYF. The CDR3, as DNA: TGTGCCATCAGTGAGTCGGAAGGCAGGGCTTACGAGCAGTACTTC.

J is TRBJ1-1 and V is TRBV7-9, with D maybe TRBD1 (5 bases). This CDR3 is built from 14 residues. Trimming stripped 8 bases from V and 2 bases from J, with 15 bases between. The germline gives CDR1 SEHNR, CDR2 FQNEAQ (reference sequence). The CDR3 region has the DNA TGTGCCAGCGGTCACCAGGGCGGTAACACTGAAGCTTTCTTT. Translation: CASGHQGGNTEAFF.

The CDR3 here is CASSIWFQLEPQHF. DNA for the CDR3: TGTGCCAGTAGTATTTGGTTTCAGTTGGAGCCCCAGCATTTT. The rearrangement joins TRBV19 to TRBJ1-5; no clear D gene. CDR3 length: 14 amino acids. The germline CDR1 and CDR2 sequences are LNHDA and SQIVND (reference sequence). The V end was cut by 3 bases, the J end by 8 bases, with 14 bases between.

The V gene is TRBV20-1, the J gene TRBJ2-7, with unresolved D. The CDR3 has 14 residues. CDR1 and CDR2 (germline): DFQATT, SNEGSKA (reference sequence). Trimming pared 3 bases from V and 1 base from J, leaving 13 bases between. The CDR3 DNA follows: TGCAGTGCTAGTATCACTATCCCGTCCTACGAGCAGTACTTC. Its translation is CSASITIPSYEQYF.

About this clonotype: Sequence at one end of the junction differs from germline and may be a read error. The chain links TRBV20-1 to TRBJ1-1, with 7 nucleotides matching TRBD1. The CDR3 is 14 amino acids. CDR1 is DFQATT, CDR2 SNEGSKA, per germline (reference sequence). This CDR3 is CSPINPGQNTEVFF. Here the CDR3 DNA reads TGCAGTCCCATCAACCCGGGACAGAACACTGAAGTTTTCTTT.

The gene calls are TRBV29-1 and TRBJ2-1, with 8 bases aligning to TRBD2. The CDR3 covers 16 residues. CDR1 is SQVTM, CDR2 ANQGSEA, per germline. V shed 4 bases, J shed 0 bases, and the junction held 8 bases outside the gene matches. CDR3 nucleotides: TGCAGCGTTGTGAGCGGGAGTAGACCCTCCTACAATGAGCAGTTCTTC. Residues: CSVVSGSRPSYNEQFF.

This clonotype was observed a few times. This rearrangement joins TRBV11-2 to TRBJ1-4, with a tentative D call TRBD1 (5 bases). The V end lost 0 bases, the J end lost 6 bases, and 29 bases lay between the germline ends. The CDR3 has 21 amino acids. The germline V gene encodes CDR1 SGHAT and CDR2 FQNNGV. The CDR3 coding sequence is TGTGCCAGCAGCTTAGAGGGGGACGGAGGGAAAAGGCCGGGACTGTATGAAAAACTGTTTTTT. As protein: CASSLEGDGGKRPGLYEKLFF.

This chain connects TRBV21-1 to TRBJ2-4. TRBV21-1 is termed a pseudogene. The CDR3 sequence is 11 residues long. CDR3 amino acids: CASSKAPIQYF. The CDR3 coding sequence is TGTGCCAGCAGCAAGGCGCCAATTCAGTACTTC.

The chain has TRBV18 and TRBJ2-5, with D unresolved. V lost 3 bases and J lost 0, with 8 bases in between. There are 14 residues in the CDR3. Germline V gene data show CDR1 as KGHSH and CDR2 as LQKENI. The CDR3 protein is CASSPFDNQETQYF. In DNA, the CDR3 is TGTGCCAGCTCACCCTTCGACAACCAAGAGACCCAGTACTTC.

This clonotype has a single count. The V gene is TRBV27, the J gene TRBJ2-7; D is undetermined. V lost 3 bases, J lost 0 bases, and 9 bases lay in between. CDR1 and CDR2 (germline): MNHEY, SMNVEV (reference sequence). The CDR3 is made up of 14 amino acids. The CDR3 coding sequence is TGTGCCAGCAGTTTCGCCCCTAGCTCCTACGAGCAGTACTTC. Its protein is CASSFAPSSYEQYF.